The T cell receptor beta chain described here comes from a study of Graves' ophthalmopathy and Graves' hyperthyroidism. Regarding the study as a whole: The model achieved about 70% sensitivity and approximately 74% specificity for ophthalmopathy progression.

This CDR3 is 12 amino acids long. The V and J ends lost 7 bases and 7 bases respectively, with 8 bases between them. In the case of this clonotype: Its antigen is not identified.

Amplification of the TCR beta CDR3 regions used RNA transcripts (as template). Second-round multiplex PCR came after a first-round RT-PCR that employed HTBI primers. TCRdb processed the multiplex PCR reads anew with MiXCR; each CDR3 protein has one entry. The sample holds about 370,000 distinct CDR3 sequences; about a sixth are singletons and the top ten take roughly 1.5%. The evidence that diagnosis relied on was clinical symptoms, serum thyroxine, TRAb, thyroid ultrasound and orbital computed tomography. The sequence derives from a woman younger than 30 with Graves' ophthalmopathy. The sample consisted of peripheral blood. The rearrangement links TRBV12-3 or TRBV12-4 to TRBJ1-6; D possibly corresponds to TRBD1 (6 bases). CDR3 protein: CASTQGNSPLHF. CDR3 nucleotides: TGTGCCAGCACCCAGGGGAATTCACCCCTCCACTTT.